This TCR beta chain was captured in a study of cytomegalovirus exposure and HLA in healthy donors. Overall study: Ancestry clustering placed about 80% of around 400 genotyped donors in the Caucasian-associated cluster.

Germline CDR1 SGHDT, CDR2 YYEEEE. V lost 4 bases and J 3 bases, leaving 11 bases between the germline ends. This CDR3 has 14 amino acids. 60 Vbeta and 13 Jbeta primers were used in PCR. Sequenced by immunoSEQ multiplex PCR; TCRdb stores in-frame clones only, minus some. The sample has some 100,000 clones, 76% seen once. Sequences were obtained from PBMCs. This TCR came from a man aged 35 to 55 in good health and CMV-seronegative. The J gene is TRBJ1-3, the V gene TRBV5-6, with a tentative D call TRBD1 (6 bases). The CDR3 nucleotides are TGTGCCAGCAGCACTACAGGGTTTGGAAACACCATATATTTT. Residues: CASSTTGFGNTIYF. Looking up the rest from reference TRBV5-6 and TRBJ1-3 gives the full variable domain: DAGVTQSPTHLIKTRGQQVTLRCSPKSGHDTVSWYQQALGQGPQFIFQYYEEEERQRGNFPDRFSGHQFPNYSSELNVNALLLGDSALYLCASSTTGFGNTIYFGEGSWLTVV.